A single sample is the source of the 32 T cell receptor beta chains below, sequenced in a study of cytomegalovirus exposure and HLA in healthy donors. Here immunoSEQ multiplex PCR was the method, and the copy in TCRdb shows in-frame clones only, minus some. This table holds hundreds of thousands of clones, roughly 90% found once. Source material: PBMCs. The origin of the receptors is a woman younger than 35 in good health and CMV-seronegative.

This CDR3 is CASRPTGLAGGRNYPFF. The CDR3 coding sequence is TGTGCCAGCAGACCGACGGGACTAGCGGGAGGCCGAAATTATCCGTTCTTC. J is TRBJ2-1 and V is TRBV28, with TRBD2 matching over 15 bases. The CDR3 spans 17 residues. Germline CDR1 is MDHEN and CDR2 is SYDVKM. The V gene end was trimmed by 6 bases and the J gene end by 15 bases; junction bases not matched to a gene: 18.

This clone was seen a handful of times. V and J are TRBV6-6 and TRBJ1-2; D is ambiguous. The CDR3 is 14 residues long. The germline CDR1 and CDR2 sequences are MNHNY and SVGAGI (reference sequence). V lost 0 bases, J lost 5 bases, and 10 bases lay in between. This CDR3 is CASSYSGRDYGYTF. In nucleotides, the CDR3 is TGTGCCAGCAGTTACTCTGGACGGGATTATGGCTACACCTTC.

The V call is TRBV6-6, the J call TRBJ2-7, with 7 bases matching TRBD2. V was pared by 8 bases and J by 0 bases, with 4 bases of the junction left unmatched. The CDR3 extends over 13 amino acids. Germline V gene lookup returns CDR1 MNHNY and CDR2 SVGAGI (reference sequence). CDR3 sequence reads: CASWGGGSYEQYF. For the CDR3, the DNA is TGTGCCAGCTGGGGGGGAGGCTCCTACGAGCAGTACTTC.

J is TRBJ2-1 and V is TRBV7-8, with 8 bases that match TRBD2. V was clipped by 1 base and J by 2 bases; unmatched bases: 7. Germline V gene lookup returns CDR1 SGHVS and CDR2 FQNEAQ. This CDR3 is built from 17 residues. The DNA for the CDR3 is TGTGCCAGCAGCTTAGAGCAAGCGGGAGTCCCCTACAATGAGCAGTTCTTC. Protein product: CASSLEQAGVPYNEQFF.

This clone appeared once. This chain connects TRBV10-1 to TRBJ1-5; no clear D gene. This CDR3 region has 12 residues. The V gene lost 3 bases and the J gene lost 7 bases, with 7 bases spanning the gap. Germline assignment: CDR1 WNHNN and CDR2 SYGVQD (reference sequence). CDR3: CASSDLRQPQHF. Written as DNA, the CDR3 is TGCGCCAGCAGTGATTTACGGCAGCCCCAGCATTTT.

The CDR3 sequence: CASSLGLARTGELFF. CDR3 DNA sequence: TGCGCCAGCAGCCTGGGACTAGCACGCACCGGGGAGCTGTTTTTT. The chain couples TRBV5-1 to TRBJ2-2; 9 bases align to TRBD2. J was trimmed by 4 bases and V by 4 bases; bases with no gene match: 5. The CDR3 has 15 amino acids. In germline, CDR1 is SGHRS, CDR2 YFSETQ.

J is TRBJ1-2 and V is TRBV28, with D tentatively TRBD1 (5 bases). Germline loops: CDR1 MDHEN, CDR2 SYDVKM. Trimming pared 5 bases from V and 4 bases from J, leaving 20 bases between. CDR3 size: 16 residues. CDR3 residues: CASSPLQAGSSYGYTF. The CDR3 bases are TGTGCCAGCAGTCCTTTACAGGCAGGGTCAAGCTATGGCTACACCTTC.

The chain recombines TRBV11-2 with TRBJ2-1, with 11 bases matching TRBD2. CDR1 SGHAT and CDR2 FQNNGV come from the germline V gene. J gave up 6 bases and V 6 bases, and 7 bases lay outside the gene matches. CDR3 length equals 15 residues. CDR3 loop: CASRSGLAGLNEQFF. CDR3 DNA: TGTGCCAGCAGATCTGGACTAGCGGGCCTCAATGAGCAGTTCTTC.

Written as DNA, the CDR3 is TGTGCCAGCAGTCTCCACACAGGGTCCACCTACGAGCAGTACTTC. Residues: CASSLHTGSTYEQYF. The rearrangement links TRBV5-4 to TRBJ2-7; perhaps TRBD1 as D (6 bases). The V end lost 5 bases, the J end lost 2 bases, and 17 bases lay between the germline ends. Germline V gene lookup returns CDR1 SGHNT and CDR2 YYREEE (reference sequence). There are 15 residues in the CDR3.

This clone was seen more than once but under ten times. Because the CDR3 is missing its conserved closing phenylalanine or tryptophan, this is likely a read error. It is unclear where the CDR3 begins or ends on the DNA, so no DNA is shown, and the CDR3 is as TCRdb lists it. CDR3 loop: CASSTYRAL. The chain uses TRBV19 and TRBJ2-7; no DNA check was done on the table's D call, TRBD1. Germline V lookup: CDR1 LNHDA, CDR2 SQIVND (reference sequence). The CDR3 is made up of 9 amino acids, end residues included.

The J gene is TRBJ1-1, the V gene TRBV5-4, with 8 bases identical to TRBD1. The CDR3 has 12 amino acids. V lost 9 bases to trimming and J lost 5 bases; unmatched junction nucleotides: 6. CDR1 and CDR2 from the germline V gene are SGHNT and YYREEE (reference sequence). CDR3 residues: CATGQGGTEAFF. As DNA, the CDR3 is TGTGCCACTGGACAGGGCGGAACTGAAGCTTTCTTT.

V and J are TRBV28 and TRBJ2-7; D call uncertain. CDR3 length: 14 amino acids. Germline V CDR1 and CDR2: MDHEN, SYDVKM. V gave up 5 bases and J gave up 2 bases, with 13 bases separating them. CDR3: CASSPLGSPYEQYF. In nucleotides, the CDR3 is TGTGCCAGCAGTCCCCTCGGTTCCCCCTACGAGCAGTACTTC.

This sequence joins TRBV10-1 and TRBJ2-5; 7 bases agree with TRBD1. With 6 bases clipped from V and 13 bases from J, the junction kept 2 bases outside the gene matches. This CDR3 has 9 amino acids. Germline V lookup: CDR1 WNHNN, CDR2 SYGVQD (reference sequence). This chain's CDR3 is CASRTGSYF. The CDR3 DNA reads as TGCGCCAGCAGGACAGGGTCGTACTTC.

CDR3 nucleotide sequence: TGTGCCAGCAGTTTACTAGCGGGAGCTGTGGGGTACAATGAGCAGTTCTTC. Its protein product is CASSLLAGAVGYNEQFF. The chain joins TRBV27 to TRBJ2-1, with TRBD2 matching 10 bases. Germline V gene data show CDR1 as MNHEY and CDR2 as SMNVEV (reference sequence). V shed 2 bases and J 4 bases; nucleotides not matched to a gene: 8. CDR3 size: 17 residues.

The genes are TRBV5-1 and TRBJ2-7, with D tentatively TRBD1 (6 bases). The germline V gene has CDR1 SGHRS and CDR2 YFSETQ. CDR3 size: 14 residues. Deletions cut 3 bases from V and 3 bases from J, with 13 bases between. CDR3 nucleotides: TGCGCCAGCAGCTCACCGGACAGTAACTACGAGCAGTACTTC. Its translation is CASSSPDSNYEQYF.

The CDR3 nucleotides are TGCGCCTCCGCGGGGGTAGAAGGCTACACCTTC. Translated, it gives CASAGVEGYTF. The chain joins TRBV5-1 to TRBJ1-2; a possible D gene is TRBD1 (5 bases). The length of the CDR3 is 11 residues. Trimming pared 10 bases from V and 8 bases from J, leaving 15 bases between. CDR1 and CDR2 from the germline V gene are SGHRS and YFSETQ.

This chain joins TRBV2 and TRBJ1-2; the D gene is possibly TRBD1 (6 bases). CDR3 length: 14 amino acids. With 10 bases removed from V and 4 bases from J, the gap between germline ends came to 19 bases. Germline CDR1 SNHLY, CDR2 FYNNEI. The CDR3: CAIPMLQGGYGYTF. In DNA form, the CDR3 reads TGTGCCATCCCCATGCTACAGGGCGGCTATGGCTACACCTTC.

V and J are TRBV19 and TRBJ2-5; D uncertain. Germline values: CDR1 LNHDA, CDR2 SQIVND (reference sequence). V shed 3 bases and J shed 7 bases, with 12 bases lying between them. CDR3 length equals 13 residues. The chain's CDR3 is CASSIDQSGTQYF. Written as DNA, the CDR3 is TGTGCCAGTAGTATCGACCAATCGGGGACCCAGTACTTC.

CDR3 DNA sequence: TGCGCCAGCAGCCAAACGCGGGACAGGAGATACGAGCAGTACTTC. Encoded protein: CASSQTRDRRYEQYF. The chain is built from TRBV4-1 and TRBJ2-7; 8 bases are a match to TRBD1. Germline CDR1 and CDR2: MGHRA and YSYEKL. V shed 2 bases, J shed 4 bases, and the junction held 7 bases outside the gene matches. This CDR3 region has 15 residues.

The chain links TRBV30 to TRBJ2-7; the D gene is possibly TRBD2 (5 bases). Trimming removed 1 base at V and 2 bases at J, with 9 bases between. Germline V gives CDR1 GTSNPN, CDR2 SVGIG (reference sequence). CDR3 length: 13 residues. The CDR3 bases are TGTGCCTGGAGTGGGTTCGGGACCTACGAGCAGTACTTC. This translates into CAWSGFGTYEQYF.

With respect to this clone: This specimen includes other DNA sequences encoding the same CDR3. The V gene is TRBV28, the J gene TRBJ1-5; 7 bases are a match to TRBD1. CDR3 length equals 14 residues. V was clipped by 2 bases and J by 7 bases; unmatched bases: 5. CDR1 and CDR2 from the germline V gene are MDHEN and SYDVKM. CDR3 nucleotide sequence: TGTGCCAGCAGTTTAAGACAGGGTGGGCAGCCCCAGCATTTT. Translation: CASSLRQGGQPQHF. Together with reference TRBV28 and TRBJ1-5, the CDR3 gives the full variable domain: DVKVTQSSRYLVKRTGEKVFLECVQDMDHENMFWYRQDPGLGLRLIYFSYDVKMKEKGDIPEGYSVSREKKERFSLILESASTNQTSMYLCASSLRQGGQPQHFGDGTRLSIL.

The J gene is TRBJ1-2, the V gene TRBV29-1, with D unclear. With 1 base removed from V and 8 bases from J, the gap between germline ends came to 20 bases. The CDR3 covers 15 residues. Germline V CDR1 and CDR2: SQVTM, ANQGSEA. CDR3 amino acids: CSVEVGLGRGGGYTF. For the CDR3, the DNA is TGCAGCGTTGAAGTCGGTTTAGGCCGGGGAGGGGGCTACACCTTC. Based on the CDR3 plus reference TRBV29-1 and TRBJ1-2, the full variable domain is SAVISQKPSRDICQRGTSLTIQCQVDSQVTMMFWYRQQPGQSLTLIATANQGSEATYESGFVIDKFPISRPNLTFSTLTVSNMSPEDSSIYLCSVEVGLGRGGGYTFGSGTRLTVV.

The chain recombines TRBV30 with TRBJ1-1, with a possible D match to TRBD1 (6 bases). V lost 2 bases, J lost 9 bases, and 10 bases lay in between. Germline V gene data show CDR1 as GTSNPN and CDR2 as SVGIG (reference sequence). The CDR3 contains 11 residues. The CDR3 DNA reads as TGTGCCTGGAGTAAGGGGGAGAAAGCTTTCTTT. Translation: CAWSKGEKAFF. Full variable domain (rest looked up from reference TRBV30 and TRBJ1-1): SQTIHQWPATLVQPVGSPLSLECTVEGTSNPNLYWYRQAAGRGLQLLFYSVGIGQISSEVPQNLSASRPQDRQFILSSKKLLLSDSGFYLCAWSKGEKAFFGQGTRLTVV.

The V and J genes are TRBV15 and TRBJ1-2, with D uncertain. Looked up from germline, CDR1 is LNHNV and CDR2 is YYDKDF (reference sequence). The CDR3 runs 15 residues. Trimming shortened V by 3 bases and J by 4 bases, and 15 bases separated the two germline ends. The chain's CDR3 is CATSRVQAMGYGYTF. As DNA, the CDR3 is TGTGCCACCAGCAGGGTTCAGGCAATGGGCTATGGCTACACCTTC.

This clone was counted a single time. The V call is TRBV7-9, the J call TRBJ1-1, with no clear D. This CDR3 is built from 12 residues. V lost 4 bases to trimming and J lost 11 bases, with 14 bases between them. Germline loops: CDR1 SEHNR, CDR2 FQNEAQ (reference sequence). CDR3 amino acids: CASSSGGGQAFF. CDR3 nucleotide sequence: TGTGCCAGCAGCTCCGGCGGAGGGCAGGCTTTCTTT.

The gene calls are TRBV13 and TRBJ1-1, with 7 bases matching TRBD1. V was clipped by 0 bases and J by 9 bases; unmatched bases: 4. Germline loops: CDR1 PRHDT, CDR2 FYEKMQ (reference sequence). CDR3 size: 13 residues. CDR3 bases: TGTGCCAGCAGCTTAGGCGGCAGGGGGAAAGCTTTCTTT. As protein: CASSLGGRGKAFF.

The chain combines TRBV30 with TRBJ2-7; 8 positions agree with TRBD1. CDR1 and CDR2 (germline): GTSNPN, SVGIG (reference sequence). With V trimmed by 2 bases and J by 5 bases, 8 bases remained unmatched. The CDR3 consists of 14 residues. CDR3 coding DNA: TGTGCCTGGAGTTCGGGGACAGGTAGTAACGAGCAGTACTTC. This encodes CAWSSGTGSNEQYF.

This chain connects TRBV18 to TRBJ1-2; 7 nucleotides align to TRBD1. This CDR3 spans 14 amino acids. V was pared by 5 bases and J by 4 bases, with 7 bases of the junction left unmatched. Germline V gene lookup returns CDR1 KGHSH and CDR2 LQKENI. The chain's CDR3 is CASSEKTGSYGYTF. For the CDR3, the DNA is TGTGCCAGCTCAGAAAAGACAGGGTCCTATGGCTACACCTTC. The full variable domain, in which reference TRBV18 and TRBJ1-2 provide the parts outside the CDR3, is NAGVMQNPRHLVRRRGQEARLRCSPMKGHSHVYWYRQLPEEGLKFMVYLQKENIIDESGMPKERFSAEFPKEGPSILRIQQVVRGDSAAYFCASSEKTGSYGYTFGSGTRLTVV.

The genes are TRBV28 and TRBJ1-4; possible D gene TRBD1, 5 bases. Germline lookup yields CDR1 MDHEN and CDR2 SYDVKM. The CDR3 sequence is 17 residues long. The V end was cut by 7 bases, the J end by 2 bases, with 20 bases between. The CDR3 here is CASKLGGRGATNEKLFF. The CDR3 DNA follows: TGTGCCAGCAAATTAGGAGGGAGAGGGGCCACTAATGAAAAACTGTTTTTT. The variable domain in full, with the rest retrieved from reference TRBV28 and TRBJ1-4, is DVKVTQSSRYLVKRTGEKVFLECVQDMDHENMFWYRQDPGLGLRLIYFSYDVKMKEKGDIPEGYSVSREKKERFSLILESASTNQTSMYLCASKLGGRGATNEKLFFGSGTQLSVL.

The rearrangement links TRBV6-1 to TRBJ1-5, with 7 bases that match TRBD1. Germline V gives CDR1 MNHNS, CDR2 SASEGT. This CDR3 is built from 15 residues. J lost 4 bases, V lost 1 base, and 4 bases had no gene match. This CDR3 is CASSEGDRNNQPQHF. The CDR3 DNA reads TGTGCCAGCAGTGAAGGGGACAGAAATAATCAGCCCCAGCATTTT.

This clone appeared a single time. The chain is built from TRBV6-6 and TRBJ1-2; 9 bases align to TRBD1. Germline CDR1 and CDR2: MNHNY and SVGAGI (reference sequence). V shed 8 bases and J 4 bases; nucleotides not matched to a gene: 11. CDR3 length: 15 residues. CDR3 sequence: CASVGTGKRSYGYTF. For the CDR3, the DNA is TGTGCCAGCGTAGGGACAGGGAAGAGGAGCTATGGCTACACCTTC.

The CDR3 DNA reads TGTGCCAGCAGCTTTACAGGGGCCGGGGAGCTGTTTTTT. This codes for CASSFTGAGELFF. The J gene is TRBJ2-2, the V gene TRBV7-2, with TRBD1 matching 7 bases. The CDR3 sequence is 13 residues long. Per the germline V gene, CDR1 is SGHTA and CDR2 is FQGNSA. The junction had 1 base not matched to a gene; V was cut back by 3 bases and J by 6 bases.